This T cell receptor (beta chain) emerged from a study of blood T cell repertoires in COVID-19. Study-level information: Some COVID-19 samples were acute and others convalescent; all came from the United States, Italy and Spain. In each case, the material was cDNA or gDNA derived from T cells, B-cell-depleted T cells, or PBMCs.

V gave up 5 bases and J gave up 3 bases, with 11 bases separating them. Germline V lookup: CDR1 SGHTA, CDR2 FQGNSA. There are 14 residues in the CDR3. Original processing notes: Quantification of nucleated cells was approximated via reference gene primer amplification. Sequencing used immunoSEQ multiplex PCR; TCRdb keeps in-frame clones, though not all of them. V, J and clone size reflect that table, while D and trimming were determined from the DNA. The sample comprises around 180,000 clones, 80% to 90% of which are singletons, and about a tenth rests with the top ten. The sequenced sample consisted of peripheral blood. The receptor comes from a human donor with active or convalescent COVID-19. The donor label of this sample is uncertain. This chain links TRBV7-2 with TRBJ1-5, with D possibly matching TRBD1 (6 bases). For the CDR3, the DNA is TGTGCCAGCAGCCGGACAGAGATCAATCAGCCCCAGCATTTT. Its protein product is CASSRTEINQPQHF.